Shown below are 15 T cell receptor beta chains from a single sample sequenced in a study of T cells in Graves' hyperthyroidism and ophthalmopathy. There were TCR beta CDR3 regions amplified from RNA transcripts. First-round RT-PCR targeting the TCR CDR3 was performed with the HTBI primer set. From the multiplex PCR reads, TCRdb called clonotypes with MiXCR, one entry per CDR3 protein. Of 300,000 to 450,000 distinct CDR3 sequences detected, 15% to 19% appear once; the ten largest clones hold around a quarter. Sequencing was carried out using blood. All receptors come from a woman aged 18-29 years with Graves' hyperthyroidism that later progressed to Graves' ophthalmopathy.

At least ten counts were recorded for this clonotype. The chain has TRBV11-2 and TRBJ2-3; 12 bases match TRBD1. Germline assignment: CDR1 SGHAT and CDR2 FQNNGV. The CDR3 consists of 18 residues. V trimming: 4 bases; J trimming: 2 bases; junction bases outside the gene matches: 10. CDR3 residues: CASSSPGQGATHTDTQYF. CDR3 in DNA: TGTGCCAGCAGCTCGCCGGGACAGGGGGCGACCCACACAGATACGCAGTATTTT.

This clonotype was observed many times. The V call is TRBV6-1, the J call TRBJ2-5; a weak D match, TRBD1 (6 bases). CDR3 length: 14 residues. CDR1 is MNHNS and CDR2 is SASEGT in the germline V gene. V gave up 5 bases and J gave up 4 bases, with 14 bases separating them. CDR3 in amino acids: CASSLTGQGETQYF. For the CDR3, the DNA is TGTGCCAGCAGTTTAACGGGACAAGGAGAGACCCAGTACTTC.

The V gene is TRBV20-1, the J gene TRBJ2-1; 9 nucleotides line up with TRBD2. From germline, CDR1 is DFQATT and CDR2 SNEGSKA (reference sequence). The CDR3 totals 16 residues. Trimming at V came to 3 bases and at J to 10 bases, leaving 16 bases not matched to a gene. The CDR3 loop is CSARAHSGSGPREQFF. The CDR3 bases are TGCAGTGCTAGGGCTCATAGCGGGAGTGGCCCCCGGGAGCAGTTCTTC.

The sample holds many counts of this clonotype. The chain joins TRBV3-1 to TRBJ1-2; no definite D call. The germline gives CDR1 LGHDT, CDR2 YNNKEL (reference sequence). CDR3 length equals 14 residues. V was pared by 2 bases and J by 6 bases, with 13 bases between. The CDR3 DNA sequence: TGTGCCAGCAGCCAAAGGGATACCGGACATGGCTACACCTTC. This gives the protein CASSQRDTGHGYTF.

On this clonotype: At one end, the junction sequence differs from germline, possibly due to a read error. The J gene is TRBJ2-2, the V gene TRBV5-6; TRBD1 matches 7 bases. The CDR3 has 15 amino acids. Germline V CDR1 and CDR2: SGHDT, YYEEEE. Here the CDR3 reads CVSSLGRGPPGELFF. CDR3 DNA sequence: TGTGTCAGCAGCTTGGGTAGGGGGCCGCCCGGGGAGCTGTTTTTT.

The chain combines TRBV29-1 with TRBJ2-4, with 8 bases identical to TRBD2. This CDR3 has 14 residues. Germline CDR1 is SQVTM and CDR2 is ANQGSEA. V lost 7 bases and J lost 9; bases outside the gene matches: 14. The DNA for the CDR3 is TGCAGCGCCCTGAGAGCGGGAGACGGGAGCATTCAGTACTTC. It translates to CSALRAGDGSIQYF.

This clonotype was seen only a few times. This chain links TRBV20-1 with TRBJ2-3; no firm D call. The ends were cut back, 3 bases at V and 3 bases at J, with 10 bases in the middle. Germline V gene lookup returns CDR1 DFQATT and CDR2 SNEGSKA (reference sequence). The CDR3 has 13 residues. Here the CDR3 DNA reads TGCAGTGCTAGCCCGGGTTGGACAGATACGCAGTATTTT. Translation: CSASPGWTDTQYF.

The rearrangement links TRBV19 to TRBJ2-3; tentatively, D is TRBD1 (6 bases). From germline, CDR1 is LNHDA and CDR2 SQIVND (reference sequence). The CDR3 contains 14 residues. V gave up 4 bases and J gave up 7 bases, with 15 bases separating them. Written as DNA, the CDR3 is TGTGCCAGTAGTACAGGCATTCAGGGGTATACGCAGTATTTT. As protein: CASSTGIQGYTQYF. The full variable domain, rest sourced from reference TRBV19 and TRBJ2-3, is DGGITQSPKYLFRKEGQNVTLSCEQNLNHDAMYWYRQDPGQGLRLIYYSQIVNDFQKGDIAEGYSVSREKKESFPLTVTSAQKNPTAFYLCASSTGIQGYTQYFGPGTRLTVL.

This chain joins TRBV19 and TRBJ1-1, with a tentative D call TRBD1 (6 bases). Germline loops: CDR1 LNHDA, CDR2 SQIVND (reference sequence). CDR3 length: 13 residues. Trimming stripped 4 bases from V and 8 bases from J, with 14 bases between. The CDR3: CASSTGTRREAFF. CDR3 in DNA: TGTGCCAGTAGTACCGGGACAAGGCGGGAAGCTTTCTTT.

This chain uses TRBV24-1 with TRBJ1-2; TRBD1 might be the D (6 bases). Trimming removed 9 bases at V and 1 base at J, with 14 bases between. From germline, CDR1 is KGHDR and CDR2 SFDVKD. The CDR3 sequence is 14 residues long. CDR3 loop: CATSRDNLNYGYTF. CDR3 nucleotides: TGTGCCACCTCCCGGGACAACCTTAACTATGGCTACACCTTC.

V and J are TRBV28 and TRBJ1-1; 7 bases are a match to TRBD1. The CDR3 is 22 residues long. With V trimmed by 4 bases and J by 1 base, 27 bases remained unmatched. Per the germline V gene, CDR1 is MDHEN and CDR2 is SYDVKM. CDR3 loop: CASSSYRGSSGVNTGGNTEAFF. In DNA form, the CDR3 reads TGTGCCAGCAGTTCGTACAGGGGATCTAGCGGGGTGAACACCGGGGGGAACACTGAAGCTTTCTTT.

This clonotype was seen at least ten times. V gene TRBV28 combines with J gene TRBJ2-5; weak D call: TRBD1 (5 bases). V lost 2 bases and J 2 bases, leaving 12 bases between the germline ends. This CDR3 comprises 15 residues. Looked up from germline, CDR1 is MDHEN and CDR2 is SYDVKM. As DNA, the CDR3 is TGTGCCAGCAGTTTAAGTCAGGGTCTACAAGAGACCCAGTACTTC. Translation gives CASSLSQGLQETQYF.

V and J are TRBV28 and TRBJ1-2, with a tentative D call TRBD1 (6 bases). There are 14 residues in the CDR3. Germline V gene data show CDR1 as MDHEN and CDR2 as SYDVKM. Between the trimmed V and J ends, which lost 7 bases and 5 bases, there was a span of 17 bases. The CDR3 loop is CASTLGGGGYGYTF. Here the CDR3 DNA reads TGTGCCAGCACCTTGGGCGGGGGCGGGTATGGCTACACCTTC.

This clonotype was seen at least ten times. CDR3 loop: CSARPGLSSYNEQFF. CDR3 in DNA: TGCAGTGCGCGACCGGGACTTAGCTCCTACAATGAGCAGTTCTTC. The V and J genes are TRBV20-1 and TRBJ2-1; maybe TRBD2 (6 bases). The CDR3 extends over 15 amino acids. V was pared by 6 bases and J by 0 bases, with 15 bases between. Germline V CDR1 and CDR2: DFQATT, SNEGSKA (reference sequence).

Ten or more counts support this clonotype. The genes are TRBV20-1 and TRBJ1-1, with D unclear. Between the trimmed V and J ends, which lost 3 bases and 3 bases, there was a span of 11 bases. The CDR3 sequence is 13 residues long. Germline V lookup: CDR1 DFQATT, CDR2 SNEGSKA (reference sequence). The CDR3 DNA reads as TGCAGTGCTAGGGCCCTTCCCGACACTGAAGCTTTCTTT. Encoded protein: CSARALPDTEAFF.